This TCR beta chain was profiled in a study of control samples from healthy donors and cancer patients (dated by TCRdb to 2020 to 2021). The library came from the immunoSEQ multiplex PCR assay. TCRdb limited this immuneACCESS table to in-frame rearrangements with V and J called. A share of clones is missing; checked studies link under half to unresolved V genes, and the rest is unexplained. In all, the sample holds about 150,000 clones, and 90% to 95% of those were seen once. The ten largest clones add up to 1.3% to 1.5% of the sample. The CDR1 and CDR2 encoded by the germline V gene are MDHEN and SYDVKM. Counted from cysteine to phenylalanine, this CDR3 has 13 amino acids. Here the CDR3 DNA is all that survives: 39 bases in frame from base 1. The junction carries 10 bases between V and J, which are trimmed by 6 bases and 2 bases respectively. Worth noting for this clone: Its antigen is still unknown. Base qualities were left out, and no much larger clone turns up one base away.

The sample consisted of blood. The TCR originated in a woman between 18 and 29 years old in good health. The V and J genes are TRBV28 and TRBJ1-1; a weak D assignment points to TRBD1 (5 bases agree). The DNA sequence is TGTGCCAGCAGGCCGGGACTTAACACTGAAGCTTTCTTT. Its protein product is CASRPGLNTEAFF.